Presented here are 11 T cell receptor beta chains from one specimen sequenced in a study of T cells in Graves' hyperthyroidism and ophthalmopathy. The investigators amplified TCR beta CDR3 regions from RNA transcripts. Initially, a first-round RT-PCR of the TCR CDR3 employed the HTBI primer set. TCRdb ran MiXCR on the multiplex PCR reads and lists one entry per CDR3 protein. Of about 400,000 distinct CDR3 sequences in the sample, around 14% were seen once. The material sequenced was blood. These receptors all stem from a woman aged 18-30 years with Graves' hyperthyroidism.

This clonotype came up many times. The genes are TRBV18 and TRBJ1-1, with D unclear. The length of the CDR3 is 16 residues. Germline CDR1 is KGHSH and CDR2 is LQKENI. The ends were cut back, 3 bases at V and 2 bases at J, with 16 bases in the middle. The CDR3 loop is CASSPRQDKPNTEAFF. For the CDR3, the DNA is TGTGCCAGCTCACCTAGGCAAGACAAGCCAAACACTGAAGCTTTCTTT.

V gene TRBV27 combines with J gene TRBJ2-7, with D maybe TRBD1 (6 bases). Trimming took off 4 bases at V and 0 bases at J, with 13 bases between the two ends. Looked up from germline, CDR1 is MNHEY and CDR2 is SMNVEV (reference sequence). CDR3 length: 15 amino acids. The CDR3 region is CASSSRDTISYEQYF. In nucleotides, the CDR3 is TGTGCCAGCAGTTCCCGGGACACCATCTCCTACGAGCAGTACTTC.

This clonotype was counted only a few times. The rearrangement joins TRBV9 to TRBJ2-5; possible D gene TRBD1, 6 bases. CDR3 length equals 15 residues. V lost 4 bases to trimming and J lost 4 bases, with 17 bases between them. Germline V lookup: CDR1 SGDLS, CDR2 YYNGEE. The CDR3 region has the DNA TGTGCCAGCAGCCCCGAAGGGGGAGATGGAGAGACCCAGTACTTC. It codes for CASSPEGGDGETQYF.

This clonotype was seen many times. V gene TRBV7-9 combines with J gene TRBJ2-1, with a tentative D call TRBD1 (7 bases). The length of the CDR3 is 16 residues. V lost 3 bases to trimming and J lost 3 bases, with 15 bases between them. CDR1 and CDR2 from the germline V gene are SEHNR and FQNEAQ (reference sequence). CDR3 protein: CASSFGTVGGYNEQFF. CDR3 DNA sequence: TGTGCCAGCAGCTTTGGGACAGTCGGGGGCTACAATGAGCAGTTCTTC.

This clonotype was detected ten times or more. The rearrangement uses TRBV27 and TRBJ2-2, with 8 nucleotides matching TRBD1. Germline CDR1 is MNHEY and CDR2 is SMNVEV (reference sequence). With V trimmed by 1 base and J by 4 bases, 11 bases remained unmatched. This CDR3 has 18 amino acids. The DNA of the CDR3 is TGTGCCAGCAGTTTATACGGTTCAGGGGGCGCCGCCACCGGGGAGCTGTTTTTT. Translation gives CASSLYGSGGAATGELFF.

This clonotype was counted between two and nine times. The rearrangement links TRBV11-2 to TRBJ2-4; D unclear. CDR1 and CDR2 from the germline V gene are SGHAT and FQNNGV. Deletions cut 1 base from V and 1 base from J, with 14 bases between. This CDR3 region has 17 residues. The CDR3 DNA is TGTGCCAGCAGCTTAGGCGTAGGGCCTTTCGCCAAAAACATTCAGTACTTC. It translates to CASSLGVGPFAKNIQYF.

The chain links TRBV11-2 to TRBJ2-2; 13 bases match TRBD2. J was trimmed by 2 bases and V by 4 bases; bases with no gene match: 4. CDR1 is SGHAT, CDR2 FQNNGV, per germline. This CDR3 contains 17 residues. For the CDR3, the DNA is TGTGCCAGCAGCTCACTAGCGGGAGGGCCCAACACCGGGGAGCTGTTTTTT. Its protein product is CASSSLAGGPNTGELFF.

To note about this clonotype: This sequence may be a read error, since a much larger clone differs from it by one base. The final CDR3 position lacks the conserved phenylalanine or tryptophan, pointing to a likely read error. J is TRBJ2-7 and V is TRBV7-9; D tentatively reads TRBD1 or TRBD2 (5 bases each). Per germline, CDR1 SEHNR and CDR2 FQNEAQ (reference sequence). V was pared by 5 bases and J by 0 bases, with 20 bases between. The CDR3 is 17 residues long. CDR3 protein: CASSPIPQGTSSYEQYS. The CDR3, as DNA: TGTGCCAGCAGCCCAATACCCCAAGGGACGAGCTCCTACGAGCAGTACTCC.

The chain has TRBV3-1 and TRBJ2-5, with 15 bases lining up with TRBD2. The V gene's germline CDR1 is LGHDT and CDR2 YNNKEL (reference sequence). J lost 10 bases, V lost 3 bases, and 9 bases had no gene match. CDR3 length equals 16 residues. As DNA, the CDR3 is TGTGCCAGCAGCCAGCCGGGACTAGCGGGGGGCTGGGACCAGTACTTC. It specifies CASSQPGLAGGWDQYF.

This clonotype was seen a handful of times. The genes are TRBV27 and TRBJ2-7; 10 bases line up with TRBD1. CDR1 and CDR2 (germline): MNHEY, SMNVEV (reference sequence). CDR3 size: 14 residues. Unmatched junction bases numbered 4, after V lost 5 bases and J lost 3 bases. The CDR3 region is CASSHRTGGYEQYF. The CDR3 DNA reads as TGTGCCAGCAGTCACCGGACAGGGGGCTACGAGCAGTACTTC.

This clonotype was observed many times. V usage is TRBV5-1 and J usage is TRBJ2-7; TRBD2 matches 9 bases. CDR1 is SGHRS, CDR2 YFSETQ, per germline. Trimming took 0 bases from V and 1 from J; bases not matched to a gene: 17. CDR3 length: 20 amino acids. The CDR3 DNA follows: TGCGCCAGCAGCTTGGGACTCCCAGGTGTGGCGGGAGGGGGATCCTACGAGCAGTACTTC. Amino acids: CASSLGLPGVAGGGSYEQYF.